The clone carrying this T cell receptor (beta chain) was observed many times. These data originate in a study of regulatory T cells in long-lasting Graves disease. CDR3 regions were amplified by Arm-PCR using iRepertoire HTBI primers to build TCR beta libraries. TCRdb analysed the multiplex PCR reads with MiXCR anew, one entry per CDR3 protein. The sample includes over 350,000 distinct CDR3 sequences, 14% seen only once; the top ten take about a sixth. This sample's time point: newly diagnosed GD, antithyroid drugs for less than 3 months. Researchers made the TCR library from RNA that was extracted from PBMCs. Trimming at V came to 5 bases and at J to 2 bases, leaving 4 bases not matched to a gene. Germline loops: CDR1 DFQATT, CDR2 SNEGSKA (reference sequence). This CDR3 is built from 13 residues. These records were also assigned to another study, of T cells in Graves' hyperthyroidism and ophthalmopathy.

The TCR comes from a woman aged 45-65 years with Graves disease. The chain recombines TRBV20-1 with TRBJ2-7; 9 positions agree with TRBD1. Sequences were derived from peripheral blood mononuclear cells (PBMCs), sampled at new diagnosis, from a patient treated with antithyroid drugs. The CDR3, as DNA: TGCAGTGCTGACCGGGACAGGGCCTACGAGCAGTACTTC. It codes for CSADRDRAYEQYF.